This TCR beta chain was profiled in a study of blood T cell repertoires in COVID-19. Study information: Donors in the United States, Italy and Spain gave samples during acute or convalescent COVID-19.

The germline CDR1 and CDR2 sequences are SGHNT and YENEEA. V lost 0 bases to trimming and J lost 8 bases, with 5 bases between them. This CDR3 is 12 amino acids long. The table came from immunoSEQ multiplex PCR; TCRdb's copy has only in-frame clones and leaves some out. The sample holds about 160,000 clones; around 81% are singletons and the top ten take 10% to 15%. The receptor's source is a man aged 65 to 79 who had recovered from COVID-19. The chain couples TRBV11-3 to TRBJ2-1; no definite D call. Sequenced sample: peripheral blood. The CDR3 nucleotides are TGTGCCAGCAGCTTAGATAATGATGAGCAGTTCTTC. Encoded protein: CASSLDNDEQFF.